Listed below are T cell receptor beta chains from one sample, sequenced in a study of T cells in tuberculosis. The table came from immunoSEQ multiplex PCR; TCRdb's copy has only in-frame clones and leaves some out. The repertoire holds roughly 34,000 clones, with 87% as singletons. Sequenced here: PBMCs, sampled at tuberculosis diagnosis. Receptors originate from an adult with tuberculosis. Both conserved end residues are part of each CDR3. Each record gives: J gene, D gene, clone size, V gene, CDR3 protein, CDR3 DNA. The D gene is left open where the match is weak. Not every row has a clone size; where given, it reads once, few, many or a size class.

TRBJ1-1,TRBD1,.,TRBV7-2,CASSLAQGQGNTEAFF,TGTGCCAGCAGCTTAGCGCAGGGACAGGGGAACACTGAAGCTTTCTTT
TRBJ2-1,TRBD2,.,TRBV10-1,CASSGGIAGEQFF,TGCGCCAGCAGTGGGGGCATAGCGGGAGAGCAGTTCTTC
TRBJ1-2,.,.,TRBV4-3,CASSQDPRQPRDYGYTF,TGCGCCAGCAGCCAAGACCCCAGACAGCCCCGTGACTATGGCTACACCTTC
TRBJ1-1,.,.,TRBV27,CASSLKQYTEAFF,TGTGCCAGCAGTTTGAAGCAATACACTGAAGCTTTCTTT
TRBJ2-7,.,.,TRBV6-6,CASSYRHTYEQYF,TGTGCCAGCAGTTACCGACATACTTACGAGCAGTACTTC
TRBJ2-7,.,.,TRBV23-1,CASSQGRGYEQYF,TGCGCCAGCAGTCAAGGCAGGGGCTACGAGCAGTACTTC
TRBJ1-1,.,.,TRBV2,CASSEVGGGAFF,TGTGCCAGCAGTGAAGTGGGCGGAGGGGCTTTCTTT
TRBJ2-5,.,.,TRBV5-5,CASTISGGRETETQYF,TGTGCCAGCACCATCAGTGGGGGGCGGGAGACAGAGACCCAGTACTTC
TRBJ1-5,.,few,TRBV27,CASSLGQGPNQPQHF,TGTGCCAGCAGTTTAGGGCAGGGGCCGAATCAGCCCCAGCATTTT
TRBJ1-2,.,few,TRBV7-2,CASSLKSRSYGYTF,TGTGCCAGCAGCTTAAAATCCAGGTCCTATGGCTACACCTTC
TRBJ1-1,TRBD1,.,TRBV11-2,CASSRYRGAEAFF,TGTGCCAGCAGCCGTTACAGGGGCGCTGAAGCTTTCTTT
TRBJ1-4,.,.,TRBV4-3,CASSPRARGGEKLFF,TGCGCCAGCAGCCCGCGGGCCAGGGGTGGCGAAAAACTGTTTTTT
TRBJ2-1,.,.,TRBV7-6,CASSDFTGSSYNEQFF,TGTGCCAGCAGCGACTTCACCGGGAGCTCCTACAATGAGCAGTTCTTC
TRBJ2-5,.,.,TRBV10-1,CASSGSSAGSGETQYF,TGCGCCAGCAGTGGGTCCAGCGCCGGCTCTGGAGAGACCCAGTACTTC
TRBJ2-5,.,.,TRBV7-6,CASSLVAGQIETQYF,TGTGCCAGCAGCTTAGTAGCGGGACAGATAGAGACCCAGTACTTC